The source of this T cell receptor (beta chain) is a study of read filtering for tumor transcriptome and immune sequencing. This library used about 360 ng RNA and molecular barcoded adaptors spanning alpha/delta and beta/gamma chains. TCRdb fed the reads into MiXCR, producing one record per CDR3 protein. The repertoire holds 60,000 to 75,000 distinct CDR3 sequences, with roughly a fifth as singletons. Germline trimming cut 6 bases from V and 8 bases from J; bases unmatched to any gene: 5. Germline CDR1 MDHEN, CDR2 SYDVKM. The CDR3 covers 13 residues. The sample holds many counts of this clonotype. Material: a population of CD138-negative cells sorted from bone marrow. The chain links TRBV28 to TRBJ2-1; 9 bases match TRBD1. This receptor was identified in a donor at least 40 years old with multiple myeloma. The CDR3 DNA reads as TGTGCCAGCAGGAAACAGGGGGCTCATGAGCAGTTCTTC. Its protein product is CASRKQGAHEQFF. The whole variable domain, filled in from reference TRBV28 and TRBJ2-1, reads DVKVTQSSRYLVKRTGEKVFLECVQDMDHENMFWYRQDPGLGLRLIYFSYDVKMKEKGDIPEGYSVSREKKERFSLILESASTNQTSMYLCASRKQGAHEQFFGPGTRLTVL.